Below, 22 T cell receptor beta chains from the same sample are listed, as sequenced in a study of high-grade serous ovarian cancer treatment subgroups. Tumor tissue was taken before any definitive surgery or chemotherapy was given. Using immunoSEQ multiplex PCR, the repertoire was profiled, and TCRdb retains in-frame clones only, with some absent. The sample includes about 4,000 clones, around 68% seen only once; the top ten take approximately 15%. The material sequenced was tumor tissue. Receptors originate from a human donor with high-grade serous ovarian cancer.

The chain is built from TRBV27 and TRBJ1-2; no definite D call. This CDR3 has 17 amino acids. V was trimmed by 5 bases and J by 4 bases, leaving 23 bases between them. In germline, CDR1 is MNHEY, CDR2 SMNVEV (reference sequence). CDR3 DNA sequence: TGTGCCAGCAGTCCTCGAAGTGGAGGTAGTCTCCTCTATGGCTACACCTTC. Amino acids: CASSPRSGGSLLYGYTF.

DNA of the CDR3: TGTGCCAGCTCACCTTTGGGAGGCACTAATGAAAAACTGTTTTTT. Its translation is CASSPLGGTNEKLFF. The gene calls are TRBV18 and TRBJ1-4, with D unclear. V dropped 3 bases and J dropped 2 bases, with 10 bases sitting between them. Germline V gene data show CDR1 as KGHSH and CDR2 as LQKENI. The CDR3 loop spans 15 amino acids.

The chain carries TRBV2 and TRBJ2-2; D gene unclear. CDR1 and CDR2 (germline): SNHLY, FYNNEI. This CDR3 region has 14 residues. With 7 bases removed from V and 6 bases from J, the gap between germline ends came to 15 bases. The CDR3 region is CASILGLSAGELFF. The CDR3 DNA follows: TGTGCCAGCATATTGGGCCTCTCCGCCGGGGAGCTGTTTTTT.

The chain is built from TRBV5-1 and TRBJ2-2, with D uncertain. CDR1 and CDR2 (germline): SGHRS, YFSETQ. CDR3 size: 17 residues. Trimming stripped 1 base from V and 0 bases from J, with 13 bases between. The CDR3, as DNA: TGCGCCAGCAGCTTGCTCCCCATCGGCCCGAACACCGGGGAGCTGTTTTTT. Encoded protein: CASSLLPIGPNTGELFF.

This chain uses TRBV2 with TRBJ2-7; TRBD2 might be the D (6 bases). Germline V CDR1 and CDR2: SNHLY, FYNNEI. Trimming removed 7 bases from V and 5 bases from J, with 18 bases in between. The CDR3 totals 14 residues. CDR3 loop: CASNSGTLTHEQYV. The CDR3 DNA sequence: TGTGCCAGCAACTCTGGGACTCTTACCCACGAGCAGTACGTC.

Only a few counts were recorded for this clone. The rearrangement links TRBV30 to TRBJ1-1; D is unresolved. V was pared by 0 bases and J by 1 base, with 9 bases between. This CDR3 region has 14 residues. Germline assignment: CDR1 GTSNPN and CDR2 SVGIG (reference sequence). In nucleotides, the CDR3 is TGTGCCTGGAGTGTTGGTCTTCCGAACACTGAAGCTTTCTTT. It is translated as CAWSVGLPNTEAFF.

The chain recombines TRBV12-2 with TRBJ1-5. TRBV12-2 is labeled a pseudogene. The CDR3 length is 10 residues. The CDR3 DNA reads TGTGCAAGTAGCAATCAGCCCCAGCATTTT. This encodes CASSNQPQHF.

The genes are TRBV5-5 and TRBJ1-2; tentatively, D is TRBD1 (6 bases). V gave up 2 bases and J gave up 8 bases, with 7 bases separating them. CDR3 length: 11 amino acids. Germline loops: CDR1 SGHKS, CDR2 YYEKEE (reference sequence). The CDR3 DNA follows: TGTGCCAGCAGCTTTACAGGGGGCTACACCTTC. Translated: CASSFTGGYTF.

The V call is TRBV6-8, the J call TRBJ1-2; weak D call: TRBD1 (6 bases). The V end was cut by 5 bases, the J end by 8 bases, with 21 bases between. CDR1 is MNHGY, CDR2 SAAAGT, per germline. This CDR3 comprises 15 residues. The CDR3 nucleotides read TGTGCCAGCAGTCTGACGGGGGGCTCCGGGGAGGGCTACACCTTC. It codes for CASSLTGGSGEGYTF.

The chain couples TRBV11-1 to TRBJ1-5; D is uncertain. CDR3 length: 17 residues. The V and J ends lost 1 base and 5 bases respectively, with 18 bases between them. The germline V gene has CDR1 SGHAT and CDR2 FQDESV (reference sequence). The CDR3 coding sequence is TGTGCCAGCAGCTTAGTAAGGCCAACGAGAGCCGATCAGCCCCAGCATTTT. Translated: CASSLVRPTRADQPQHF. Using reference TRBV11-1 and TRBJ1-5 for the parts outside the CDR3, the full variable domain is EAEVAQSPRYKITEKSQAVAFWCDPISGHATLYWYRQILGQGPELLVQFQDESVVDDSQLPKDRFSAERLKGVDSTLKIQPAELGDSAMYLCASSLVRPTRADQPQHFGDGTRLSIL.

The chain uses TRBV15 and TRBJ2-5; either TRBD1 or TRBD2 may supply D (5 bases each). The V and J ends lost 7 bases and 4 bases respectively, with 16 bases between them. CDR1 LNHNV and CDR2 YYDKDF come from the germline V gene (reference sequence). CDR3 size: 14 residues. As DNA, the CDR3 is TGTGCCACCACCCCCTGGGTGGGACGAGAGACCCAGTACTTC. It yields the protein CATTPWVGRETQYF.

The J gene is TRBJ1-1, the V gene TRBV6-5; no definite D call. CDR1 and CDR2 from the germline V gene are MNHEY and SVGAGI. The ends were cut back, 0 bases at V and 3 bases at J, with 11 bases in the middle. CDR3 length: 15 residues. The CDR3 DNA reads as TGTGCCAGCAGTTACTCATCGGACGGGTACACTGAAGCTTTCTTT. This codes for CASSYSSDGYTEAFF.

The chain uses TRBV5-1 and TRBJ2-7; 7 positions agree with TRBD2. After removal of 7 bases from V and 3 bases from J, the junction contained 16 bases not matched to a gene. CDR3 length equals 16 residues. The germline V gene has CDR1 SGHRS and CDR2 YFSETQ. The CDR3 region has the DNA TGCGCCAGCTTATCATACCGGGGGGTCTTCCACTACGAGCAGTACGTC. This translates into CASLSYRGVFHYEQYV.

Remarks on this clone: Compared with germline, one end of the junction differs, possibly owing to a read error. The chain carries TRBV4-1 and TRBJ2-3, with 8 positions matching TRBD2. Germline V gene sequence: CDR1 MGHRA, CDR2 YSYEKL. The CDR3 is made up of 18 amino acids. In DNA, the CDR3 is TGCGCCGGCAGCCAGACTTTTCTAGCGGGCGCTAGCACAGATACGCAGTATTTT. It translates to CAGSQTFLAGASTDTQYF.

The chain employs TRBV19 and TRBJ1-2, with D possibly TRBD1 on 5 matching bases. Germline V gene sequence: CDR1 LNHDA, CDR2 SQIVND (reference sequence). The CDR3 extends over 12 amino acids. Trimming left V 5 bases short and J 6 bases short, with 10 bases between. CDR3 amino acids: CASSPRQNGYTF. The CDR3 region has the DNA TGTGCCAGTAGTCCCCGACAGAATGGCTACACCTTC.

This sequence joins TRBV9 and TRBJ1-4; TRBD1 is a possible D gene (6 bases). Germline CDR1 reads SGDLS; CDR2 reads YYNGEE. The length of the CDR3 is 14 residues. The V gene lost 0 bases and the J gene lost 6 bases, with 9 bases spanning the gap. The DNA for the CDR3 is TGTGCCAGCAGCGTAGGGGCAGGGGATGAAAAACTGTTTTTT. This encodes CASSVGAGDEKLFF.

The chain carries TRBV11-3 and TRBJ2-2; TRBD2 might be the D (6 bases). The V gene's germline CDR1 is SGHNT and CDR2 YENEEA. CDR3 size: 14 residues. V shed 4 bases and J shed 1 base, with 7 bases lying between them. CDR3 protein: CASSSRGNTGELFF. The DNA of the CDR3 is TGTGCCAGCAGCTCGCGGGGGAACACCGGGGAGCTGTTTTTT.

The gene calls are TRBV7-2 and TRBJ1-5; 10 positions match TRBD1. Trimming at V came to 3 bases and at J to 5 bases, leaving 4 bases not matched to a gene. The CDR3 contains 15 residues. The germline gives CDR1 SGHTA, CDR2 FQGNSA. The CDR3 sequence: CASSLGGQGHQPQHF. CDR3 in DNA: TGTGCCAGCAGCTTGGGGGGACAGGGGCATCAGCCCCAGCATTTT.

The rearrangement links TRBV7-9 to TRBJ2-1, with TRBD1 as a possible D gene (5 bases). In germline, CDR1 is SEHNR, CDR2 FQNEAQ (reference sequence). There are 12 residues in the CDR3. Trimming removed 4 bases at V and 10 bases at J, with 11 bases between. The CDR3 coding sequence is TGTGCCAGCAGCTCCTCCAGGGTCGAGCAGTTCTTC. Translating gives CASSSSRVEQFF.

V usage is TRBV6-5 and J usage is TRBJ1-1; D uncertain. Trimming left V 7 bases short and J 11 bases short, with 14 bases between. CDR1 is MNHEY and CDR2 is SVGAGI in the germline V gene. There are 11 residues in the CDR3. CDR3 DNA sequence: TGTGCCAGCACCTCACCGGCCGGCGCTTTCTTT. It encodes CASTSPAGAFF.

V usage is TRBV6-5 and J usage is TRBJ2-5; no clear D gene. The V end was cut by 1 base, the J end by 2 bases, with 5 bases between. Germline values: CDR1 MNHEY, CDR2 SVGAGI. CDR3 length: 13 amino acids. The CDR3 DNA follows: TGTGCCAGCAGTTACTACCTACAAGAGACCCAGTACTTC. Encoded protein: CASSYYLQETQYF.

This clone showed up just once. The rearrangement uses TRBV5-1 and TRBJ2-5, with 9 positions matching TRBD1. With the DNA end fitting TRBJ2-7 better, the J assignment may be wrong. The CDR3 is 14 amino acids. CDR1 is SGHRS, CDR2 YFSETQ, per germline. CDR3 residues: CASCVWDRADEQYF. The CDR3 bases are TGCGCCAGCTGTGTTTGGGACAGGGCCGACGAGCAGTACTTC.